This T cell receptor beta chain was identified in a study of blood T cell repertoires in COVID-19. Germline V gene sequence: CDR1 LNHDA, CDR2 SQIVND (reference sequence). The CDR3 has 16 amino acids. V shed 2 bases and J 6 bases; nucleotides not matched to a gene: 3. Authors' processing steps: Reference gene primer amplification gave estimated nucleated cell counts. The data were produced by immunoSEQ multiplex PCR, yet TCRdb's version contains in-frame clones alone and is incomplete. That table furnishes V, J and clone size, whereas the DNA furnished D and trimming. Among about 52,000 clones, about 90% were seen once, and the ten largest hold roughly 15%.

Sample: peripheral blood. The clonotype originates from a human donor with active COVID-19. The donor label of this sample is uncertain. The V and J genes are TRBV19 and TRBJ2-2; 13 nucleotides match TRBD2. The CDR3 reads CASSIFGTSGAGELFF. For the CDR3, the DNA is TGTGCCAGTAGTATATTTGGGACTAGCGGGGCCGGGGAGCTGTTTTTT.